This section outlines one T cell receptor (beta chain) sequence together with its context. Its antigen remains unknown. The junction had 6 bases not matched to a gene; V was cut back by 4 bases and J by 5 bases. The CDR3 spans 15 residues. Germline V gene data show CDR1 as SGHRS and CDR2 as YFSETQ. This record belongs to a study of somatic mutations in cytotoxic T cells in rheumatoid arthritis. Findings of the study overall: It was found that CD8+ T-cell clonality in rheumatoid arthritis patients did not differ significantly from that in age-matched healthy controls. For about an eighth of the roughly 65 patients, a single CD8+ clone accounted for more than 20% of CD8+ cells.

Using immunoSEQ multiplex PCR, the repertoire was profiled, and TCRdb retains in-frame clones only, with some absent. The sample records about 18,000 clones, approximately 80% being singletons. This receptor was identified in an adult with rheumatoid arthritis. The sample taken for sequencing was CD8+ T cells sorted from blood. The rearrangement uses TRBV5-1 and TRBJ2-1, with 10 bases identical to TRBD2. CDR3 sequence reads: CASSIAGGSNNEQFF. Here the CDR3 DNA reads TGCGCCAGCAGCATAGCGGGAGGTAGCAACAATGAGCAGTTCTTC.